These T cell receptor beta chains were read from a single sample in a study of cytomegalovirus exposure and HLA in healthy donors. Here immunoSEQ multiplex PCR was the method, and the copy in TCRdb shows in-frame clones only, minus some. The sample lists roughly 130,000 clones, about 81% occurring once. The sequenced sample consisted of PBMCs. The source is a woman aged 40 to 49 in good health and CMV-seropositive. CDR3s include the opening cysteine and the closing phenylalanine or tryptophan. Fields, in order: V gene, clone size, D gene, CDR3 length, J gene, CDR3 DNA, CDR3 protein. A D gene is named only where the DNA matches it firmly. Not every row has a clone size; where given, it reads once, few, many or a size class.

>TRBV25-1|-|-|12|TRBJ1-1
TGTGCCAGCAGTGAACAGAACACTGAAGCTTTCTTT
CASSEQNTEAFF
>TRBV27|-|-|14|TRBJ1-1
TGTGCCAGCAGTCCTGGCGGGATGAACACTGAAGCTTTCTTT
CASSPGGMNTEAFF
>TRBV2|-|-|12|TRBJ2-1
TGTGCCAGCAGTGAATTAGCTGACTACTCGTTCTTC
CASSELADYSFF
>TRBV6-6|-|-|14|TRBJ1-2
TGTGCCAGCAGCCTCTCACAGGTTCAGTATGGCTACACCTTC
CASSLSQVQYGYTF
>TRBV28|-|-|12|TRBJ1-1
TGTGCCAGCAGTTTAGGGGGGGGAGAAGCTTTCTTT
CASSLGGGEAFF
>TRBV4-2|-|TRBD2|15|TRBJ2-7
TGTGCCAGCAGCCAAGAAGGCGGGGGAACAGGCGAGCAGTACTTC
CASSQEGGGTGEQYF
>TRBV5-6|-|-|14|TRBJ1-1
TGTGCCAGCAGCTTGGAATATCGCAGGGTGGAAGCTTTCTTT
CASSLEYRRVEAFF
>TRBV7-9|-|TRBD1|13|TRBJ1-2
TGTGCCAGCAGCTTAAGAGAACAGGGGGGCTACACCTTC
CASSLREQGGYTF
>TRBV6-5|-|TRBD1|13|TRBJ1-1
TGTGCCAGCAGGGACAGGGCCGTTTCTGAAGCTTTCTTT
CASRDRAVSEAFF
>TRBV9|-|TRBD1|18|TRBJ1-1
TGTGCCAGCAGCGTCACTACCCTGGGACAGGGTGTAGGGTCTGAAGCTTTCTTT
CASSVTTLGQGVGSEAFF
>TRBV5-6|-|-|14|TRBJ1-1
TGTGCCAGCAGCCCGTCGTTCAGTGGCTCTGAAGCTTTCTTT
CASSPSFSGSEAFF
>TRBV5-1|-|-|15|TRBJ2-6
TGCGCCAGCAGCTGGAGGTCGGGAGGGGCCAACGTCCTGACTTTC
CASSWRSGGANVLTF
>TRBV19|few|TRBD1|14|TRBJ1-1
TGTGCCACTAGGGACAGGGGGATGAACACTGAAGCTTTCTTT
CATRDRGMNTEAFF
>TRBV19|-|TRBD1|15|TRBJ2-5
TGTGCCAGTAGTATCATCGGACAGGGGGGGGAGACCCAGTACTTC
CASSIIGQGGETQYF
>TRBV6-6|-|-|14|TRBJ2-7
TGTGCCAGCAGTTACTCGGGACAAGACTACGAGCAGTACTTC
CASSYSGQDYEQYF
>TRBV27|-|-|13|TRBJ2-5
TGTGCCAGCAGTTTATATGTGTCGGGGTCCCAGTACTTC
CASSLYVSGSQYF
>TRBV2|-|-|14|TRBJ1-4
TGTGCCAGCAGAACAGGGTCAACTAATGAAAAACTGTTTTTT
CASRTGSTNEKLFF
>TRBV27|-|TRBD1|18|TRBJ2-7
TGTGCCAGCAGCTATCGGGGCCTTTTGGACAGGGACCCCTACGAGCAGTACTTC
CASSYRGLLDRDPYEQYF
>TRBV7-8|few|TRBD1|18|TRBJ2-2
TGTGCCAGCAGCTTTACCCGCCGACAGGGGGCGAGAAGGGATCGGCTGTTTTTT
CASSFTRRQGARRDRLFF
>TRBV30|-|-|13|TRBJ2-5
TGTGCCTGGAGTGTCTCTTTCGGGGAGACCCAGTACTTC
CAWSVSFGETQYF
>TRBV15|few|-|13|TRBJ1-2
TGTGCCACCAGCAGAGATGAGAGGTGCGTCTACACCTTC
CATSRDERCVYTF
>TRBV5-1|few|TRBD1|14|TRBJ1-4
TGCGCCAGCAGCTTGGCCGGGACAGATGAAAAACTGTTTTTT
CASSLAGTDEKLFF
>TRBV9|-|TRBD2|15|TRBJ2-3
TGTGCCAGCAGCGTTAGCGGGAGGATAGGTGATACGCAGTATTTT
CASSVSGRIGDTQYF
>TRBV5-1|few|-|16|TRBJ1-1
TGCGCCAGCAGCTTGGAGACAGGACAGTTCCACACTGAAGCTTTCTTT
CASSLETGQFHTEAFF
>TRBV1|-|-|15|TRBJ2-1
TGCACCAGCAGCCTCAGGGGCATGGGGTACAATGAGCAGTTCTTC
CTSSLRGMGYNEQFF
>TRBV19|-|TRBD1|14|TRBJ1-5
TGTGCCAGTGGCACCGGGACAGGCACCGGGTCCCAGCATTTT
CASGTGTGTGSQHF
>TRBV11-2|-|TRBD2|15|TRBJ2-2
TGTGCCAGCACCTCGGGACTACATAACACCGGGGAGCTGTTTTTT
CASTSGLHNTGELFF
>TRBV9|-|-|15|TRBJ2-7
TGTGCCAGCAGCCGCGGACATGCCCTCTCCTACGAGCAGTACTTC
CASSRGHALSYEQYF
>TRBV6-1|-|TRBD1|13|TRBJ2-7
TGTGCCAGCAGCCGGACAGGGGACTACGAGCAGTACTTC
CASSRTGDYEQYF
>TRBV7-6|once|TRBD1|14|TRBJ2-5
TGTGCCAGCAGATCGACAGGGTGGATGGAGACCCAGTACTTC
CASRSTGWMETQYF
>TRBV27|once|TRBD1|14|TRBJ1-5
TGTGCCAGCAGTTACAGGGGGAACAATCAGCCCCAGCATTTT
CASSYRGNNQPQHF
>TRBV30|-|-|13|TRBJ1-6
TGTGCCTGGAGTGTCGACAGTAATTCACCCCTCCACTTT
CAWSVDSNSPLHF
>TRBV18|-|TRBD1|15|TRBJ2-7
TGTGCCAGCTCACAAGGGACAGGGGAGCCCTACGAGCAGTACTTC
CASSQGTGEPYEQYF
>TRBV12-5|-|TRBD2|16|TRBJ2-4
TGTGCTAGTGCTTTCGGACTAGCGATAGCCAAAAACATTCAGTACTTC
CASAFGLAIAKNIQYF
>TRBV11-2|-|TRBD2|19|TRBJ2-3
TGTGCCAGCAGTTTAACCCTAGCGGGAGAGAGAATGGTCGCAGATACGCAGTATTTT
CASSLTLAGERMVADTQYF
>TRBV5-6|-|TRBD1|16|TRBJ2-7
TGTGCCAGCAGCTTGGCCCGGGACAGGAGCTCCTACGAGCAGTACTTC
CASSLARDRSSYEQYF
>TRBV6-6|-|TRBD1|14|TRBJ1-2
TGTGCCAGCAGCCCGCCGGGACAGGGGGGTGGCTACACCTTC
CASSPPGQGGGYTF
>TRBV10-3|-|TRBD1|16|TRBJ1-1
TGTGCCATCAGTGAGGGAGCCAGGGGGCTGGGCACTGAAGCTTTCTTT
CAISEGARGLGTEAFF
>TRBV7-9|-|-|12|TRBJ2-3
TGTGCCAGCAGCTCCGTCACAGATACGCAGTATTTT
CASSSVTDTQYF
>TRBV11-2|-|TRBD2|16|TRBJ2-1
TGTGCCAGCAGCTTAGCCGCTAGCGGGGGGGCCAATGAGCAGTTCTTC
CASSLAASGGANEQFF
>TRBV6-5|-|-|15|TRBJ1-2
TGTGCCAGCAGTTACGAACAGATCCCTAACTATGGCTACACCTTC
CASSYEQIPNYGYTF
>TRBV19|-|TRBD2|16|TRBJ2-1
TGTGCCAGTAGTCCCTTCCAAGCGGGAGCCGGAAATGAGCAGTTCTTC
CASSPFQAGAGNEQFF
>TRBV25-1|once|-|12|TRBJ1-6
TGTGCCAGCACTCCCGGGGGGTCACCCCTCCACTTT
CASTPGGSPLHF
>TRBV4-1|-|-|13|TRBJ1-1
TGCGCCAGCAGCCAACCCCAGGGGCGGGCGGCTTTCTTT
CASSQPQGRAAFF
>TRBV7-3|-|-|14|TRBJ2-2
TGTGCCAGCAGCTGGGCCAAAGACACCGGGGAGCTGTTTTTT
CASSWAKDTGELFF
>TRBV19|-|-|13|TRBJ2-3
TGTGCCAGTAGTATATTAACAGCAGATACGCAGTATTTT
CASSILTADTQYF
>TRBV9|-|-|16|TRBJ2-3
TGTGCCAGCAGCGTTTCCGGGGGGCCCTCCACAGATACGCAGTATTTT
CASSVSGGPSTDTQYF
>TRBV5-3|-|TRBD1|17|TRBJ1-1
TGTGCCAGAAGCCACACCCCCAGGGGGCAAAACGACACTGAAGCTTTCTTT
CARSHTPRGQNDTEAFF
>TRBV27|-|TRBD1|15|TRBJ2-5
TGTGCCACCTCCACCCCAGGGGGCCGCCAAGAGACCCAGTACTTC
CATSTPGGRQETQYF